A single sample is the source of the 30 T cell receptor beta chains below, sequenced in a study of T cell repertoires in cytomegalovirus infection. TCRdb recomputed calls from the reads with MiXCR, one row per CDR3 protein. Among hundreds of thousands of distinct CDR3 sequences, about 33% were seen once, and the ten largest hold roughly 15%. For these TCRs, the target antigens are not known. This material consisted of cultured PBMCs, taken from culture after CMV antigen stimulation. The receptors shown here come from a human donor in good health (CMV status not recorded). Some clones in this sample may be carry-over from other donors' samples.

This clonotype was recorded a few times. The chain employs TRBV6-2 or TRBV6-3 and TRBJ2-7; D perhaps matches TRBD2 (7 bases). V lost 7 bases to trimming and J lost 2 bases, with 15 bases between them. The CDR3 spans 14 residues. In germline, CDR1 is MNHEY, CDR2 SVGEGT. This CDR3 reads CASMRGSGTYEQYV. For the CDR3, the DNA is TGTGCCAGCATGAGGGGGAGCGGGACCTACGAGCAGTACGTC.

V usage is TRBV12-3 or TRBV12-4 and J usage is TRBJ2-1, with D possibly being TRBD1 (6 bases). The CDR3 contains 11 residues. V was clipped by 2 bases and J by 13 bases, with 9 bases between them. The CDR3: CASSLLDSQFF. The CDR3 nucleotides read TGTGCCAGCAGTTTATTGGACAGTCAGTTCTTC.

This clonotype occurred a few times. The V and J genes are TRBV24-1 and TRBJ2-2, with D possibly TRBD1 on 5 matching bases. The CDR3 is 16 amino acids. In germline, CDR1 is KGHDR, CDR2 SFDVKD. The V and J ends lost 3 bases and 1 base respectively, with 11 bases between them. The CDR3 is CATSDVTGVNTGELFF. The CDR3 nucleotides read TGTGCCACCAGTGATGTAACAGGAGTGAACACCGGGGAGCTGTTTTTT.

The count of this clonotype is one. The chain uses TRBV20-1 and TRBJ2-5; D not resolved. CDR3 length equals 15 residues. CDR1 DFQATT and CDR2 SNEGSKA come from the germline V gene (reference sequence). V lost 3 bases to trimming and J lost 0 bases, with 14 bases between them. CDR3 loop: CSASEPGWNQETQYF. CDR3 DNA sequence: TGCAGTGCTAGTGAACCTGGGTGGAACCAAGAGACCCAGTACTTC.

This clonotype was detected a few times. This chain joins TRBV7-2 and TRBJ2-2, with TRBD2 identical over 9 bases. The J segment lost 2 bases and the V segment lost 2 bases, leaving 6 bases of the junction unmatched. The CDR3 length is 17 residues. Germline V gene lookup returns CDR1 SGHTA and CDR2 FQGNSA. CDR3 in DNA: TGTGCCAGCAGCTTAATGTCCCTAGCGGGAAACACCGGGGAGCTGTTTTTT. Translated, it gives CASSLMSLAGNTGELFF.

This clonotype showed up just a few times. The CDR3: CASSLAPGPNQPQHF. CDR3 in DNA: TGTGCCAGCAGCTTAGCGCCGGGGCCCAATCAGCCCCAGCATTTT. The genes are TRBV7-2 and TRBJ1-5; D perhaps matches TRBD1 (5 bases). The CDR3 runs 15 residues. Trimming cost V 0 bases and J 3 bases, with 9 bases left between them. The germline V gene encodes CDR1 SGHTA and CDR2 FQGNSA.

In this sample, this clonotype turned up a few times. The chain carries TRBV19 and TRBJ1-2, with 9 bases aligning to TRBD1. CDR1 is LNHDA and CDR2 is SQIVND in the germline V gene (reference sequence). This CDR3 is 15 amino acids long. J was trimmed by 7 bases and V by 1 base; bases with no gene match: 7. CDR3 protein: CASSIASGTGFGYTF. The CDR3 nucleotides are TGTGCCAGTAGTATAGCCTCCGGGACAGGGTTTGGCTACACCTTC.

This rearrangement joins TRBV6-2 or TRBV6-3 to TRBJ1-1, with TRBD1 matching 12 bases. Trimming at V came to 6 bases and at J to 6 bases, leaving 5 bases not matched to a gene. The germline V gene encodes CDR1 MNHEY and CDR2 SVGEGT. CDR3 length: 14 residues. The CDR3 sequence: CASRGDRGRSEAFF. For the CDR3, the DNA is TGTGCCAGCAGGGGGGACAGGGGGCGATCTGAAGCTTTCTTT.

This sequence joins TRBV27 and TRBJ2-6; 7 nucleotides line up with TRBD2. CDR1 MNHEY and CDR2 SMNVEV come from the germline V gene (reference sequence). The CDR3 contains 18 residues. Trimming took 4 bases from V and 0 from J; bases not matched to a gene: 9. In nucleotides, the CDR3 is TGTGCCAGCAGTTGGGGGGGGGGAATCTTCTCTGGGGCCAACGTCCTGACTTTC. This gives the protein CASSWGGGIFSGANVLTF.

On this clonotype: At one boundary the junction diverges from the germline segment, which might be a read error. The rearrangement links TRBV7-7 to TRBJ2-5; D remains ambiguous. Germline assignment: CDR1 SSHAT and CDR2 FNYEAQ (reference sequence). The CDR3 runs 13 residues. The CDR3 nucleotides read TGTGCTAGCAGCTCCCCAAACCAAGAGACCCAGTACTTC. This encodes CASSSPNQETQYF.

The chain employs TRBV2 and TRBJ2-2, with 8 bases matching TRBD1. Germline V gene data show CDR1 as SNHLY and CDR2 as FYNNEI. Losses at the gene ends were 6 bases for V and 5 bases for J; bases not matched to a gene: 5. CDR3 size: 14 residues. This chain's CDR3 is CASRGQGWTGELFF. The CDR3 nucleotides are TGTGCCAGCAGAGGACAGGGATGGACCGGGGAGCTGTTTTTT.

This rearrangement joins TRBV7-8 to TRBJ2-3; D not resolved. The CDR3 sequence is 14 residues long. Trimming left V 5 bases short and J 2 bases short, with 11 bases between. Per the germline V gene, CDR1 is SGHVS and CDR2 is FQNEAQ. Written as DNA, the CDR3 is TGTGCCAGCAGCCCGATCAGACCCACAGATACGCAGTATTTT. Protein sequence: CASSPIRPTDTQYF.

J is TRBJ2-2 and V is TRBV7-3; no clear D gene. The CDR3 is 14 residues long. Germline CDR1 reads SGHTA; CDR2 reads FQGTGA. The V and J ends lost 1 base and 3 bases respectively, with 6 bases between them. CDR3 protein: CASSLIGHTGELFF. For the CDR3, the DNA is TGTGCCAGCAGCTTAATTGGCCACACCGGGGAGCTGTTTTTT.

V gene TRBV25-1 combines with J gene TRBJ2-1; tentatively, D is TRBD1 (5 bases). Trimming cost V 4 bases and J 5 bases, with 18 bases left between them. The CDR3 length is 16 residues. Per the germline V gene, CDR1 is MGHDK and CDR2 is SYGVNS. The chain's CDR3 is CASSGSGFLGHNEQFF. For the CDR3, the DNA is TGTGCCAGCAGTGGCTCCGGGTTTTTGGGGCACAATGAGCAGTTCTTC.

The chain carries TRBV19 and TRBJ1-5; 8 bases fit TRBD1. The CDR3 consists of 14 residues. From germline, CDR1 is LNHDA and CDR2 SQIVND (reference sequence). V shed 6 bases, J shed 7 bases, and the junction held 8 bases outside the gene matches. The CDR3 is CASSRQGSGQPQHF. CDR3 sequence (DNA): TGTGCCAGTAGCAGACAGGGGTCCGGACAGCCCCAGCATTTT.

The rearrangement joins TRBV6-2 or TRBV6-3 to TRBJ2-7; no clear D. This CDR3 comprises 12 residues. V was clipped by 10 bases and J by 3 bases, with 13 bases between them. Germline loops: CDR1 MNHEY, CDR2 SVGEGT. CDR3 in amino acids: CATSHSLYEQYV. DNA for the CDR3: TGTGCCACCTCCCACAGCCTCTACGAGCAGTACGTC.

The CDR3 sequence is CASSVGGTGAVLNGYTF. CDR3 DNA sequence: TGTGCCAGCAGCGTAGGGGGGACAGGAGCAGTTTTGAATGGCTACACCTTC. This chain joins TRBV9 and TRBJ1-2; TRBD1 aligns across 8 bases. The junction had 13 bases not matched to a gene; V was cut back by 0 bases and J by 6 bases. CDR1 is SGDLS and CDR2 is YYNGEE in the germline V gene. The CDR3 is 17 residues long.

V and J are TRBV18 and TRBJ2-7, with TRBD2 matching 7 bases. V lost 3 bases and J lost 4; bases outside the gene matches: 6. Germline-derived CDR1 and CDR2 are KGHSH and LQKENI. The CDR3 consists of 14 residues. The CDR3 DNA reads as TGTGCCAGCTCACCCAGCGGGAAGCTTTACGAGCAGTACTTC. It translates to CASSPSGKLYEQYF.

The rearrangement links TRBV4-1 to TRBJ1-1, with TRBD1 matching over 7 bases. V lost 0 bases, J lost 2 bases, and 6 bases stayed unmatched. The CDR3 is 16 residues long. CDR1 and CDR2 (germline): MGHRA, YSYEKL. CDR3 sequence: CASSQDNSGGNTEAFF. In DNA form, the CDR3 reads TGCGCCAGCAGCCAAGATAATTCAGGGGGAAACACTGAAGCTTTCTTT.

The CDR3: CASSPGSPLYSEAFF. The CDR3 DNA reads TGTGCCAGCAGCCCTGGGTCACCCCTTTATTCTGAAGCTTTCTTT. The J gene is TRBJ1-1, the V gene TRBV7-2; D gene uncertain. From germline, CDR1 is SGHTA and CDR2 FQGNSA. CDR3 length: 15 amino acids. V dropped 5 bases and J dropped 6 bases, with 19 bases sitting between them.

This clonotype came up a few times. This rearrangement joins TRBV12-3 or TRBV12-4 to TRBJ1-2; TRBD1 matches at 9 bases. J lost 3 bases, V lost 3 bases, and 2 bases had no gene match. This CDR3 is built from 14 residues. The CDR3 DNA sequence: TGTGCCAGCAGTTTGGGGACAGGGTACTATGGCTACACCTTC. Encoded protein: CASSLGTGYYGYTF.

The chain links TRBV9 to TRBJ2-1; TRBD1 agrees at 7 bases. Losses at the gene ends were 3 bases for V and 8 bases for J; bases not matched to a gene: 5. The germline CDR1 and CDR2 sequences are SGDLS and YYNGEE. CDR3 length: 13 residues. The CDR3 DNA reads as TGTGCCAGCAGCGCCCAGACAGGGTATGAGCAGTTCTTC. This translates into CASSAQTGYEQFF.

The CDR3 DNA is TGTGCCAGCACTCCCCTGGCCAATGAGCAGTTCTTC. Residues: CASTPLANEQFF. This chain joins TRBV5-5 and TRBJ2-1; D gene unclear. Germline CDR1 is SGHKS and CDR2 is YYEKEE (reference sequence). V lost 6 bases to trimming and J lost 6 bases, with 10 bases between them. There are 12 residues in the CDR3.

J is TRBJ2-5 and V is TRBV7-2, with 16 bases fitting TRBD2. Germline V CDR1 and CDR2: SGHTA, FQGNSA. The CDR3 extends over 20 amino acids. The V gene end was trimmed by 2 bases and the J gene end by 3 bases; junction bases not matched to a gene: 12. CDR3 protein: CASSLPPGLAGGPLKETQYF. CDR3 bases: TGTGCCAGCAGCTTACCGCCGGGACTAGCGGGAGGGCCGTTAAAAGAGACCCAGTACTTC.

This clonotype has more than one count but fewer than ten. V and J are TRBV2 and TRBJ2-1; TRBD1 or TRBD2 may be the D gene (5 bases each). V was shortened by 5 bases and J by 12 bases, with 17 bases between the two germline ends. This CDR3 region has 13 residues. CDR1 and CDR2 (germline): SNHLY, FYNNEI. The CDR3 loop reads CASSPARGAGQFF. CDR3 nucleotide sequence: TGTGCCAGCAGTCCCGCACGTGGGGCGGGGCAGTTCTTC.

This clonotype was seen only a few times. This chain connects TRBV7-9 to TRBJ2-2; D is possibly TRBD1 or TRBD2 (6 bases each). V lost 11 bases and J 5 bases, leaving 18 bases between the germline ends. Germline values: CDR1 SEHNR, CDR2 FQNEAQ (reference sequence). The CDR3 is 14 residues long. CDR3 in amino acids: CASERGRLTGELFF. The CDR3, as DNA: TGTGCCTCTGAACGGGGGCGTTTGACCGGGGAGCTGTTTTTT.

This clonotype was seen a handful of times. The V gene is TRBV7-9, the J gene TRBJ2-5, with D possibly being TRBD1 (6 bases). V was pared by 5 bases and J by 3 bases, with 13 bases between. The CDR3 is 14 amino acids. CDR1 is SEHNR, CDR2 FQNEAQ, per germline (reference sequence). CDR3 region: CASSPMGAEETQYF. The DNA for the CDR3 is TGTGCCAGCAGCCCGATGGGGGCAGAAGAGACCCAGTACTTC.

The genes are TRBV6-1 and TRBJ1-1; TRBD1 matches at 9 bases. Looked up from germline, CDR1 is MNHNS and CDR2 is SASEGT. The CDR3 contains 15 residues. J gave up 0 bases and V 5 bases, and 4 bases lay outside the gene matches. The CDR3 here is CASSRQGGLNTEAFF. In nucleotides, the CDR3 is TGTGCCAGCAGTAGACAGGGGGGACTGAACACTGAAGCTTTCTTT.

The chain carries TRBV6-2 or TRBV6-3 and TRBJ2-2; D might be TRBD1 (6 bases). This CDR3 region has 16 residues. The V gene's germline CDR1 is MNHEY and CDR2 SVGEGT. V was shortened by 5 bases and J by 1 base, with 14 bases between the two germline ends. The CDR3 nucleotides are TGTGCCAGCAGTCCCTGGACAGCAGGGAACACCGGGGAGCTGTTTTTT. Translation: CASSPWTAGNTGELFF.

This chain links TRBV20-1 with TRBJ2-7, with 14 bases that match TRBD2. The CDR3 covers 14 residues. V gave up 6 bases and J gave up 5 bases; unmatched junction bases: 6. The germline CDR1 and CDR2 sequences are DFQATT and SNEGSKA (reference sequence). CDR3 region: CSAQGLAGAHEQYV. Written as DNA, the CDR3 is TGCAGTGCCCAGGGACTAGCGGGAGCCCACGAGCAGTACGTC.